This TCR beta chain was identified during a study of blood T cells in healthy people across ages. The study, taken as a whole, reports: In older individuals, TCR beta diversity per million T cells was lower, falling roughly linearly with age.

The V gene end was trimmed by 4 bases and the J gene end by 3 bases; junction bases not matched to a gene: 6. Germline V gene data show CDR1 as LGHNA and CDR2 as YNFKEQ. There are 15 residues in the CDR3. For the second PCR, which ran for about 7 to 11 cycles, a sample-barcoded 5' primer and a J-beta primer mix were used. From the 5' RACE reads, TCRdb called clonotypes with MiXCR, one entry per CDR3 protein. This table holds over 750,000 distinct CDR3 sequences, 20% to 30% found once. To note about this clonotype: Its antigen is not identified.

These data also formed part of another study, on T cells of mothers and their children. That study reports: Nine systemically healthy Caucasian donors: three mothers, six children.

The material sequenced was blood. V is TRBV4-2 and J is TRBJ1-1, with 9 bases matching TRBD1. The sequence was obtained from a boy aged 5-17 years in good health. The DNA for the CDR3 is TGTGCCAGCAGCCCCGCACAGGGGGCTGACACTGAAGCTTTCTTT. It specifies CASSPAQGADTEAFF.